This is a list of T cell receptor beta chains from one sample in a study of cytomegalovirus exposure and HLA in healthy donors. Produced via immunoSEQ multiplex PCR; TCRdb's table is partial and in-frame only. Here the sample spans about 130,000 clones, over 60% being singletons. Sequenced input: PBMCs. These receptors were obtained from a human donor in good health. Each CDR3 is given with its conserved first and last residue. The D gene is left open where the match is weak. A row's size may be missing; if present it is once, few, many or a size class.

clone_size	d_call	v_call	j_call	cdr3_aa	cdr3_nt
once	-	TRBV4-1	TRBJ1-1	CASSQGTPDTEAFF	TGCGCCAGCAGCCAAGGGACACCAGACACTGAAGCTTTCTTT
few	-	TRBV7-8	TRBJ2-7	CASRRQSEYEQYF	TGTGCCAGCAGACGACAGTCCGAGTACGAGCAGTACTTC
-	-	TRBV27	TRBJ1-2	CASSFWTGKRNYGYTF	TGTGCCAGCAGTTTCTGGACGGGGAAGAGAAACTATGGCTACACCTTC
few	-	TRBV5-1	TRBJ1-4	CASSLDSGPGGEKLFF	TGCGCCAGCAGCTTGGACTCTGGCCCAGGTGGAGAAAAACTGTTTTTT
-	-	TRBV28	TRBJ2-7	CASRTGGGSSYEQYF	TGTGCCAGCAGGACAGGCGGCGGCAGCTCCTACGAGCAGTACTTC
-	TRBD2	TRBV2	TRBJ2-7	CASRGISGGEQYF	TGTGCCAGCAGGGGGATTAGCGGGGGAGAGCAGTACTTC
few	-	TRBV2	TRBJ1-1	CASSGLRGSTEAFF	TGTGCCAGCAGCGGGCTTCGGGGGAGCACTGAAGCTTTCTTT
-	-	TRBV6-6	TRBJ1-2	CASSPREGDGYTF	TGTGCCAGCAGTCCCCGGGAGGGCGACGGCTACACCTTC
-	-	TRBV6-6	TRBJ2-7	CASDLGGEYEQYF	TGTGCCAGCGATCTTGGGGGCGAATACGAGCAGTACTTC
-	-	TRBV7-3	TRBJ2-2	CASSSQPLVPNTGELFF	TGTGCCAGCAGCTCTCAACCACTAGTACCGAACACCGGGGAGCTGTTTTTT
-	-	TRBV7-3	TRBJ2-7	CASSLVSSHEQYF	TGTGCCAGCAGCTTAGTCAGTAGCCACGAGCAGTACTTC
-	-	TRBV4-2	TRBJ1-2	CASSQAPSRGYTF	TGTGCCAGCAGCCAAGCTCCGTCCCGTGGCTACACCTTC
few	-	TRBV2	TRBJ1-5	CASKERGGSNQPQHF	TGTGCCAGCAAAGAGCGGGGGGGGAGCAATCAGCCCCAGCATTTT
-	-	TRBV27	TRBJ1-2	CASSFGPFYGYTF	TGTGCCAGCAGTTTTGGGCCCTTCTATGGCTACACCTTC
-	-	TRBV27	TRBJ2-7	CASSLSTGDFYEQYF	TGTGCCAGCAGTTTATCAACAGGGGACTTCTACGAGCAGTACTTC
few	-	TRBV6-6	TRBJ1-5	CASSYPGNQPQHF	TGTGCCAGCAGTTACCCGGGCAATCAGCCCCAGCATTTT
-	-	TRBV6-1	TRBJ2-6	CASRIRGSGANVLTF	TGTGCCAGCAGGATCAGGGGATCTGGGGCCAACGTCCTGACTTTC
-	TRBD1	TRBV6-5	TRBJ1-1	CASSSPDEGATEAFF	TGTGCCAGCAGCTCCCCTGATGAGGGGGCCACTGAAGCTTTCTTT
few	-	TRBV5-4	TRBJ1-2	CASSLGGQLYGYTF	TGTGCCAGCAGCTTGGGCGGGCAGCTCTATGGCTACACCTTC
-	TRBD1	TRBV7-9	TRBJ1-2	CASSENRGHYGYTF	TGTGCCAGCAGCGAAAACAGGGGGCACTATGGCTACACCTTC
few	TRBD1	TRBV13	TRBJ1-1	CASSRQGFRLGTEAFF	TGTGCCAGCAGCCGACAGGGGTTTCGTTTAGGCACTGAAGCTTTCTTT
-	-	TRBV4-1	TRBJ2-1	CASSQTRDREQFF	TGCGCCAGCAGCCAGACCAGGGATCGCGAGCAGTTCTTC
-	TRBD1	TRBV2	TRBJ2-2	CASGDRGGELFF	TGTGCCAGCGGAGACAGGGGCGGGGAGCTGTTTTTT
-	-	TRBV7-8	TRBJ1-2	CASSPTDTNYGYTF	TGTGCCAGCAGCCCGACGGACACTAACTATGGCTACACCTTC
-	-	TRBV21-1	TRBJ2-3	CASNGGADTQYF	TGTGCCAGCAACGGAGGGGCAGATACGCAGTATTTT
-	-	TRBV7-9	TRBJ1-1	CASNQGGTEAFF	TGTGCCAGCAACCAGGGAGGCACTGAAGCTTTCTTT
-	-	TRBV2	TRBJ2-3	CASSEANSGTDTQYF	TGTGCCAGCAGTGAAGCGAATAGCGGAACAGATACGCAGTATTTT
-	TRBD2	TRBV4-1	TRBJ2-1	CASSHPSGGAYNEQFF	TGCGCCAGCAGCCATCCTAGCGGGGGGGCCTACAATGAGCAGTTCTTC
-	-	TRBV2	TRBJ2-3	CASSLTWDTQYF	TGTGCCAGCAGCCTGACATGGGATACGCAGTATTTT
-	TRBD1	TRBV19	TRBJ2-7	CASRGQTRTYEQYF	TGTGCCAGTAGGGGACAGACGAGAACCTACGAGCAGTACTTC
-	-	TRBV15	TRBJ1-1	CATSRVGAGGAFF	TGTGCCACCAGCAGAGTAGGCGCGGGAGGAGCTTTCTTT
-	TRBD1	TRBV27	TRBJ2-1	CAASTGAHESYNEQFF	TGTGCCGCATCGACAGGGGCCCATGAATCCTACAATGAGCAGTTCTTC
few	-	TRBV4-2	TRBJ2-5	CASSQDRGQETQYF	TGTGCCAGCAGCCAAGATCGAGGACAAGAGACCCAGTACTTC
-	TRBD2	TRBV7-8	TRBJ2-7	CASSLATSGSYEQYF	TGTGCCAGCAGCTTAGCGACTAGCGGGTCCTACGAGCAGTACTTC
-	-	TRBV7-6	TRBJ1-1	CASSLASGNPTANTEAFF	TGTGCCAGCAGCTTAGCCTCGGGGAACCCAACGGCAAACACTGAAGCTTTCTTT
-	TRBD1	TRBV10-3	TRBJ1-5	CAIGQVDSNQPQHF	TGTGCCATCGGACAGGTCGATAGCAATCAGCCCCAGCATTTT
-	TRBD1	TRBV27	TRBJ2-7	CASSPLGQETYEQYF	TGTGCCAGCAGCCCCCTGGGACAGGAGACCTACGAGCAGTACTTC
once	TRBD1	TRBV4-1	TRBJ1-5	CASSQGTGQPQHF	TGCGCCAGCAGCCAAGGGACAGGACAGCCCCAGCATTTT
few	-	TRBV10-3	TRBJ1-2	CAITKDGPSQGYGYTF	TGTGCCATCACCAAGGACGGACCATCCCAGGGCTATGGCTACACCTTC
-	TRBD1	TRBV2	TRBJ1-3	CASTLYRGGINTIYF	TGTGCCAGCACCCTTTACAGGGGGGGGATAAACACCATATATTTT
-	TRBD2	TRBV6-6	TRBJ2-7	CASSVSGVPYEQYF	TGTGCCAGCAGTGTTAGCGGGGTGCCCTACGAGCAGTACTTC
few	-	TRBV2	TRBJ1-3	CAQLVQTGASGNTIYF	TGTGCCCAGCTAGTGCAAACAGGCGCCTCTGGAAACACCATATATTTT
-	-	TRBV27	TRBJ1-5	CASSPSGGGNQPQHF	TGTGCCAGCAGTCCCAGTGGGGGAGGGAATCAGCCCCAGCATTTT
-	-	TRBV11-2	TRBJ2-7	CASSLLGGSYEQYF	TGTGCCAGCAGCTTATTGGGCGGGTCCTACGAGCAGTACTTC
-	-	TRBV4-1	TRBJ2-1	CASSQSPSAYNEQFF	TGCGCCAGCAGCCAGTCACCGAGCGCCTACAATGAGCAGTTCTTC
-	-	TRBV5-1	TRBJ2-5	CASSLGGRQETQYF	TGCGCCAGCAGCTTGGGAGGCAGACAGGAGACCCAGTACTTC
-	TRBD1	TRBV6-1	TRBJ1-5	CASKGWQGANQPQHF	TGTGCCAGCAAGGGTTGGCAGGGGGCAAATCAGCCCCAGCATTTT
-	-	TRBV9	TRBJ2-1	CASSTAVGGSYNEQFF	TGTGCCAGCAGTACCGCGGTGGGGGGCTCCTACAATGAGCAGTTCTTC
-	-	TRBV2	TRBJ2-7	CASSEGGTQNYEQYF	TGTGCCAGCAGTGAAGGGGGGACACAAAACTACGAGCAGTACTTC
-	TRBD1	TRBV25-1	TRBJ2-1	CASSDWDRGNEQFF	TGTGCCAGCAGTGACTGGGACAGGGGTAATGAGCAGTTCTTC